This TCR beta chain came from a study of spatial heterogeneity in lung cancer (dated by TCRdb to between 2018 and 2021). For the wider study: More beta-chain than alpha-chain transcripts were consistently detected, likely reflecting higher beta-chain transcript abundance. In the raw uncorrected reads, each unique combination of TCR and UMI appeared on average more than ten times. TCR alpha and beta repertoires were quantitatively compared across multiple tumor regions, matched nontumor lung and blood in non-small cell lung cancer. Nonsynonymous mutation counts, determined by whole-exome sequencing of tumor tissue, were related to features of the TCR repertoire. Both alpha and beta chains were TCR-sequenced in samples taken at surgery, namely 220 tumor regions, roughly 64 matched nontumor lung samples and around 53 PBMC samples.

What the study reported, not specific to this receptor: Ubiquitous expanded tumor TCRs showed up in blood more often at tumor resection than at routine follow-up. Additional single-cell paired TCR alpha and beta sequencing was considered necessary to confirm, at a functional level, the hypothesis that regional TCRs recognize regional mutations.

Library generation was performed with 5' RACE. The instrument was a NextSeq 500. In the TCR library protocol, a unique molecular identifier was attached to each TCR cDNA molecule so that PCR and sequencing errors could be corrected. The published analysis was carried out like this. TCR identification, UMI-based error correction and CDR3 extraction were all carried out with Decombinator tools. Expanded TCRs were defined as those above a frequency of 2 per 1,000, corresponding to the top 1% of the tumor frequency distribution. Each repertoire was subsampled 100 times to 5,000 TCRs, after which Renyi diversity was computed with the R vegan package. CDR3 similarity networks were built from amino acid triplet string-kernel similarity, connecting CDR3s with pairwise similarity above 0.82. The public reads were quality trimmed at Q25 with fastp and then assembled into clones with MiXCR by TCRdb, keeping productive beta chains. Rows with a matching CDR3 protein are joined into one entry that keeps the most common DNA and genes. Here the V and J calls rest on TCRdb's processing, not on the authors' analysis. Counted in this sample were 13,000 to 15,000 distinct CDR3 sequences; under 14% of them appeared once. 34% of the sample is in the top ten clones.

The time point tag for this specimen amounts to: sample taken at primary tumor resection. Whole RNA extracted from tumor and nontumor lung tissue, or from cryopreserved PBMC samples, was used for TCR sequencing without cell sorting. Samples were obtained from 70 to 85 patients with early-stage, untreated non-small cell lung cancer from the lung TRACERx cohort. Patients were selected for TCR sequencing only if sufficient RNA was available from at least two tumor regions. By sample share, this clonotype is medium-sized (0.01 to 0.1%). Its antigen is not yet known. No much larger clone is present one base from it, and per-base qualities are unavailable. Sequenced material: PBMCs, taken at surgery. The clonotype was recovered from a female donor with early-stage non-small cell lung cancer.

The CDR3 reads as follows: CASWEGTSQPQHF. The DNA sequence is given as TGTGCCAGTTGGGAGGGAACCAGCCAGCCCCAGCATTTT. This chain is built from TRBV19 and TRBJ1-5, with the D gene too uncertain to name. The germline V gene (reference sequence) provides CDR1 LNHDA and CDR2 SQIVND. The CDR3 has 13 amino acids, counting the end cysteine and phenylalanine. The CDR3 DNA has 39 bases and is translated from base 1. V sheds 8 bases and J sheds 7 bases, leaving 15 bases between their ends.